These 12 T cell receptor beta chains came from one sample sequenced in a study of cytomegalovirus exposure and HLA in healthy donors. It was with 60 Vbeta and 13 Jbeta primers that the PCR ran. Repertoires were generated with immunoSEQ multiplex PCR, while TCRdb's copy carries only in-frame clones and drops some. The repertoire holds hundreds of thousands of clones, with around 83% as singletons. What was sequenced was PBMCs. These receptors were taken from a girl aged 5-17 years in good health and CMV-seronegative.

CDR3 in DNA: TGTGCCAGCAGTTTCAGGGGGCGCTTCTCCTATGGCTACACCTTC. Translation: CASSFRGRFSYGYTF. This rearrangement joins TRBV28 to TRBJ1-2, with TRBD1 matching 8 bases. Germline CDR1 reads MDHEN; CDR2 reads SYDVKM. Losses at the gene ends were 3 bases for V and 4 bases for J; bases not matched to a gene: 7. The CDR3 is 15 residues long.

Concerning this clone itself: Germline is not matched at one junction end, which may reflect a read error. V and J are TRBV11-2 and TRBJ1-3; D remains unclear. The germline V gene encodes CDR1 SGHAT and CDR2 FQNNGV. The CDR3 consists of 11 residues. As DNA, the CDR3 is TGTGCCAGCAGCTTAGCCGGACCGGGAATTTTT. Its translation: CASSLAGPGIF.

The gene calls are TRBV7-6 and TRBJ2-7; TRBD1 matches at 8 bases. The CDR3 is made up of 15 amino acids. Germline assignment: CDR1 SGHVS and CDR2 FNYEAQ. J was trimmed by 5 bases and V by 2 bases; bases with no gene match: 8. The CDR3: CASSLSGQGSHEQYF. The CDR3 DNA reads TGTGCCAGCAGCTTAAGCGGACAGGGATCCCACGAGCAGTACTTC. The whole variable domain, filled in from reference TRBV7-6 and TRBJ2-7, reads GAGVSQSPRYKVTKRGQDVALRCDPISGHVSLYWYRQALGQGPEFLTYFNYEAQQDKSGLPNDRFSAERPEGSISTLTIQRTEQRDSAMYRCASSLSGQGSHEQYFGPGTRLTVT.

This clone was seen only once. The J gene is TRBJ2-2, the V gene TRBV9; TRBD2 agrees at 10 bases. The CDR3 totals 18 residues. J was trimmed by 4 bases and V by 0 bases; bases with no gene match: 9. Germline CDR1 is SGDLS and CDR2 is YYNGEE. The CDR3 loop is CASSVEVGSGRATGELFF. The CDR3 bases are TGTGCCAGCAGCGTAGAGGTCGGGAGCGGGAGGGCCACCGGGGAGCTGTTTTTT.

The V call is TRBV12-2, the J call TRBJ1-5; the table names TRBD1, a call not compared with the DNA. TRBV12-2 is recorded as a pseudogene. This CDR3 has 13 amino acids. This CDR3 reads CASRSTGCQPQHF. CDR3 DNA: TGTGCAAGTCGATCGACAGGGTGCCAGCCCCAGCATTTT.

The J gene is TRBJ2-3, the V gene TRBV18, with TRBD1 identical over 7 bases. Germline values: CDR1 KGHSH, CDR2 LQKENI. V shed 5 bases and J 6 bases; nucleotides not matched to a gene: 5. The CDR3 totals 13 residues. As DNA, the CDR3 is TGTGCCAGCTCAGTACAGGGGTCCGATACGCAGTATTTT. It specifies CASSVQGSDTQYF.

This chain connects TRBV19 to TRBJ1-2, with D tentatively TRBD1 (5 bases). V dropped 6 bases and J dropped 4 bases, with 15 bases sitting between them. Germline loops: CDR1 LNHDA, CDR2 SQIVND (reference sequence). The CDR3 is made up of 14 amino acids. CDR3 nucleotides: TGTGCCAGTAGAGTCGCGGGGGGGGGCTATGGCTACACCTTC. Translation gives CASRVAGGGYGYTF.

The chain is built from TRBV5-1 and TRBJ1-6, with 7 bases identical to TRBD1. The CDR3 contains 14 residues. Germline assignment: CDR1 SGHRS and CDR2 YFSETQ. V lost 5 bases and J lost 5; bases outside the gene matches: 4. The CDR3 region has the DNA TGCGCCAGCAGTCGGGACAGCGATAATTCACCCCTCCACTTT. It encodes CASSRDSDNSPLHF.

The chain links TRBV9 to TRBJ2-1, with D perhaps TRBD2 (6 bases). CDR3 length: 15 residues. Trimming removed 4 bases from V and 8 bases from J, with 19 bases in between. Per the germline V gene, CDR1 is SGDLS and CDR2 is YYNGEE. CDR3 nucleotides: TGTGCCAGCAGCCCCTATTTGGGGGGTCGGGATGAGCAGTTCTTC. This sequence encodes CASSPYLGGRDEQFF.

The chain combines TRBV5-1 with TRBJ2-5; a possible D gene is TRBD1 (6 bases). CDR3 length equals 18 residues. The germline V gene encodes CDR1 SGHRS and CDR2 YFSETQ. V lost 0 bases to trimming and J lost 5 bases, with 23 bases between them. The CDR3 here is CASSLDLGAAYTRETQYF. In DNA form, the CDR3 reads TGCGCCAGCAGCTTGGACTTGGGGGCAGCTTACACGCGGGAGACCCAGTACTTC.

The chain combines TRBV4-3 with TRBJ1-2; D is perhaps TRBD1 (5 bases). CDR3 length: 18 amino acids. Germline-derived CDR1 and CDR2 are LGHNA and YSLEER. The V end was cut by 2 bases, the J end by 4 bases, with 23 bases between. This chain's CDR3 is CASSQSVPSRVSSYGYTF. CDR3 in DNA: TGCGCCAGCAGCCAAAGTGTTCCGTCCAGGGTCAGTTCCTATGGCTACACCTTC.

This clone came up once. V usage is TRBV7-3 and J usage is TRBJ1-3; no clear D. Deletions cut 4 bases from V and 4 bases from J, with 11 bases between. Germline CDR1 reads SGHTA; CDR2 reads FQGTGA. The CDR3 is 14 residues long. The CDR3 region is CASSSTGGGNTIYF. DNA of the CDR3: TGTGCCAGCAGCTCCACTGGAGGGGGAAACACCATATATTTT.